These 28 T cell receptor beta chains share one sample of origin, sequenced in a study of beta chain features in type 1 diabetes. The sequenced template was cDNA made from the entire isolated RNA. The data were produced by immunoSEQ multiplex PCR, yet TCRdb's version contains in-frame clones alone and is incomplete. The table records fewer than 900,000 clones, roughly 15% of them present only once. Specimen: naive CD4+ T cells from blood. These receptors were obtained from a woman between 18 and 30 years old in good health.

This chain joins TRBV28 and TRBJ2-7, with 7 nucleotides matching TRBD2. After removal of 4 bases from V and 0 bases from J, the junction contained 9 bases not matched to a gene. The germline CDR1 and CDR2 sequences are MDHEN and SYDVKM. There are 16 residues in the CDR3. The CDR3 sequence is CASSSPLAGASYEQYF. DNA of the CDR3: TGTGCCAGCAGTTCGCCCTTAGCGGGCGCCTCCTACGAGCAGTACTTC.

This clone was seen a handful of times. J is TRBJ2-5 and V is TRBV5-6, with D possibly being TRBD2 (5 bases). Germline CDR1 SGHDT, CDR2 YYEEEE. The CDR3 consists of 12 residues. Trimming took 4 bases from V and 11 from J, leaving 15 bases between them. Written as DNA, the CDR3 is TGTGCCAGCAGCGGATCTATGTCGGGGCAGTACTTC. It yields the protein CASSGSMSGQYF.

This rearrangement joins TRBV6-5 to TRBJ2-7; 8 nucleotides align to TRBD2. After removal of 5 bases from V and 6 bases from J, the junction contained 6 bases not matched to a gene. Germline assignment: CDR1 MNHEY and CDR2 SVGAGI. The CDR3 extends over 13 amino acids. The CDR3 bases are TGTGCCAGCAGTAGAAGCGGGAGCACCGAGCAGTACTTC. As protein: CASSRSGSTEQYF.

This clone was detected a few times. The same CDR3 is also encoded by other DNA sequences in this sample. The V call is TRBV6-6, the J call TRBJ2-1; 7 bases map to TRBD1. The CDR3 consists of 15 residues. The germline V gene has CDR1 MNHNY and CDR2 SVGAGI (reference sequence). With 4 bases clipped from V and 0 bases from J, the junction kept 3 bases outside the gene matches. CDR3 sequence: CASSLRDSSYNEQFF. The CDR3 nucleotides read TGTGCCAGCAGTTTACGGGACAGCTCCTACAATGAGCAGTTCTTC.

A few counts support this clone. V gene TRBV28 combines with J gene TRBJ2-1, with 8 bases that match TRBD1. CDR3 size: 12 residues. CDR1 is MDHEN and CDR2 is SYDVKM in the germline V gene. With 8 bases clipped from V and 4 bases from J, the junction kept 1 base outside the gene matches. CDR3 loop: CASGQGYNEQFF. Here the CDR3 DNA reads TGTGCCAGCGGACAGGGTTACAATGAGCAGTTCTTC. Drawing the rest from reference TRBV28 and TRBJ2-1, the complete variable domain is DVKVTQSSRYLVKRTGEKVFLECVQDMDHENMFWYRQDPGLGLRLIYFSYDVKMKEKGDIPEGYSVSREKKERFSLILESASTNQTSMYLCASGQGYNEQFFGPGTRLTVL.

This clone was seen only a few times. The genes are TRBV2 and TRBJ2-3; D is perhaps TRBD2 (6 bases). Germline V gene data show CDR1 as SNHLY and CDR2 as FYNNEI. This CDR3 comprises 14 residues. Trimming shortened V by 8 bases and J by 3 bases, and 15 bases separated the two germline ends. This CDR3 reads CASVASEETDTQYF. DNA for the CDR3: TGTGCCAGCGTGGCTAGCGAGGAGACAGATACGCAGTATTTT. The whole variable domain, remainder taken from reference TRBV2 and TRBJ2-3, is EPEVTQTPSHQVTQMGQEVILRCVPISNHLYFYWYRQILGQKVEFLVSFYNNEISEKSEIFDDQFSVERPDGSNFTLKIRSTKLEDSAMYFCASVASEETDTQYFGPGTRLTVL.

This clone was seen a handful of times. CDR3 amino acids: CAISEPLGTGDNEQFF. The CDR3 nucleotides are TGTGCCATCAGTGAGCCCCTCGGGACAGGGGACAATGAGCAGTTCTTC. The rearrangement uses TRBV10-3 and TRBJ2-1, with 10 bases aligning to TRBD1. Unmatched junction bases numbered 6, after V lost 2 bases and J lost 5 bases. Per germline, CDR1 ENHRY and CDR2 SYGVKD. This CDR3 is built from 16 residues.

The rearrangement joins TRBV28 to TRBJ2-7, with 9 bases aligning to TRBD1. The germline CDR1 and CDR2 sequences are MDHEN and SYDVKM. The CDR3 totals 14 residues. J gave up 2 bases and V 7 bases, and 6 bases lay outside the gene matches. CDR3 bases: TGTGCCAGCACCAAACAGGGGGCAACCTACGAGCAGTACTTC. It specifies CASTKQGATYEQYF.

This clone came up a few times. The chain links TRBV19 to TRBJ1-1, with D uncertain. Trimming shortened V by 5 bases and J by 0 bases, and 10 bases separated the two germline ends. The CDR3 totals 14 residues. Germline CDR1 and CDR2: LNHDA and SQIVND (reference sequence). As DNA, the CDR3 is TGTGCCAGTAGTGTGGGTTTCGTGAACACTGAAGCTTTCTTT. This gives the protein CASSVGFVNTEAFF.

Only a few counts were recorded for this clone. V usage is TRBV10-3 and J usage is TRBJ2-7; 8 nucleotides match TRBD2. CDR3 length equals 15 residues. V dropped 4 bases and J dropped 4; count of bases not matched to a gene: 9. Germline CDR1 reads ENHRY; CDR2 reads SYGVKD. Here the CDR3 DNA reads TGTGCCATCAGTGGGACACTACTAGCGGTATACGAGCAGTACTTC. Its protein product is CAISGTLLAVYEQYF.

This clone showed up just a few times. The chain recombines TRBV10-3 with TRBJ2-2; D remains unclear. Germline-derived CDR1 and CDR2 are ENHRY and SYGVKD. Trimming removed 6 bases from V and 5 bases from J, with 10 bases in between. The CDR3 consists of 13 residues. The CDR3: CAISKGQTGELFF. In DNA, the CDR3 is TGTGCCATCAGCAAGGGTCAAACCGGGGAGCTGTTTTTT.

V and J are TRBV13 and TRBJ2-7; D is uncertain. The germline CDR1 and CDR2 sequences are PRHDT and FYEKMQ (reference sequence). Deletions cut 0 bases from V and 5 bases from J, with 8 bases between. CDR3 length equals 13 residues. The CDR3 DNA reads as TGTGCCAGCAGCTTAGGGCCAACCCACGAGCAGTACTTC. This encodes CASSLGPTHEQYF.

This clone was observed a few times. The V gene is TRBV7-6, the J gene TRBJ1-4; 7 bases align to TRBD1. V gave up 5 bases and J gave up 1 base; unmatched junction bases: 4. The germline V gene encodes CDR1 SGHVS and CDR2 FNYEAQ. The CDR3 has 15 residues. CDR3 protein: CASSEYRGTNEKLFF. The DNA of the CDR3 is TGTGCCAGCAGCGAATACAGGGGAACTAATGAAAAACTGTTTTTT.

Points on this clone: The sample holds other DNA sequences that translate to the same CDR3. The genes are TRBV18 and TRBJ2-3; 7 nucleotides line up with TRBD2. The ends lost 2 bases at V and 3 bases at J; junction bases unmatched: 5. Germline values: CDR1 KGHSH, CDR2 LQKENI. The CDR3 spans 15 residues. CDR3: CASSPGGSRTDTQYF. CDR3 DNA: TGTGCCAGCTCACCAGGCGGGAGTCGGACAGATACGCAGTATTTT.

The chain combines TRBV4-1 with TRBJ1-2; tentatively, D is TRBD1 (6 bases). The germline V and J ends were trimmed by 4 bases and 1 base, with 22 bases remaining between them. The CDR3 totals 18 residues. CDR1 and CDR2 (germline): MGHRA, YSYEKL. The DNA of the CDR3 is TGCGCCAGCAGCCCAACAGAAATGGGGGCAGGATTTAACTATGGCTACACCTTC. This codes for CASSPTEMGAGFNYGYTF.

The chain carries TRBV7-9 and TRBJ2-2; D is unresolved. Trimming left V 4 bases short and J 2 bases short, with 14 bases between. Germline V gene sequence: CDR1 SEHNR, CDR2 FQNEAQ (reference sequence). The CDR3 length is 16 residues. CDR3 nucleotide sequence: TGTGCCAGCAGCTCTAGGGTCGAGAGTAACACCGGGGAGCTGTTTTTT. Residues: CASSSRVESNTGELFF.

The V gene is TRBV28, the J gene TRBJ1-2, with D possibly being TRBD1 (5 bases). The CDR3 covers 12 residues. CDR1 is MDHEN and CDR2 is SYDVKM in the germline V gene. Between the trimmed V and J ends, which lost 9 bases and 1 base, there was a span of 9 bases. As DNA, the CDR3 is TGTGCCAGTACAGGATATAACTATGGCTACACCTTC. Its translation is CASTGYNYGYTF.

The chain recombines TRBV6-5 with TRBJ2-5, with D perhaps TRBD1 (5 bases). V dropped 10 bases and J dropped 1 base, with 16 bases sitting between them. The CDR3 covers 14 residues. Germline assignment: CDR1 MNHEY and CDR2 SVGAGI. CDR3 loop: CATALVGAQETQYF. The CDR3 nucleotides are TGTGCCACCGCCCTTGTTGGGGCCCAAGAGACCCAGTACTTC.

This clone was seen a few times. The chain uses TRBV28 and TRBJ2-7; tentatively, D is TRBD1 (6 bases). V gave up 4 bases and J gave up 4 bases, with 20 bases separating them. Germline loops: CDR1 MDHEN, CDR2 SYDVKM. There are 16 residues in the CDR3. The CDR3 coding sequence is TGTGCCAGCAGTTCCCCCCAACAGGGATCCGTGTACGAGCAGTACTTC. Translating it yields CASSSPQQGSVYEQYF.

The table lists this clone with a few counts. J is TRBJ2-5 and V is TRBV6-1, with TRBD1 matching over 9 bases. Germline assignment: CDR1 MNHNS and CDR2 SASEGT. This CDR3 is built from 15 residues. After removal of 4 bases from V and 5 bases from J, the junction contained 8 bases not matched to a gene. The CDR3 nucleotides are TGTGCCAGCAGTGGCCGACAGGGGGTTTTGGAGACCCAGTACTTC. Translating gives CASSGRQGVLETQYF.

This clone has only a few counts. The chain has TRBV7-9 and TRBJ2-7, with D possibly being TRBD1 (5 bases). CDR1 SEHNR and CDR2 FQNEAQ come from the germline V gene (reference sequence). CDR3 length equals 14 residues. Trimming shortened V by 5 bases and J by 6 bases, and 17 bases separated the two germline ends. The CDR3 bases are TGTGCCAGCAGCCCAGGGCCCCTGACGGGCGAGCAGTACTTC. Translation: CASSPGPLTGEQYF.

This clone has just a few counts. V is TRBV19 and J is TRBJ2-3; perhaps TRBD2 as D (6 bases). Germline V gene data show CDR1 as LNHDA and CDR2 as SQIVND (reference sequence). V lost 4 bases to trimming and J lost 2 bases, with 13 bases between them. CDR3 length: 15 amino acids. CDR3 region: CASSRSGTLTDTQYF. In nucleotides, the CDR3 is TGTGCCAGTAGTAGGAGTGGGACTCTCACAGATACGCAGTATTTT. The whole variable domain, remainder taken from reference TRBV19 and TRBJ2-3, is DGGITQSPKYLFRKEGQNVTLSCEQNLNHDAMYWYRQDPGQGLRLIYYSQIVNDFQKGDIAEGYSVSREKKESFPLTVTSAQKNPTAFYLCASSRSGTLTDTQYFGPGTRLTVL.

Only a few counts were recorded for this clone. Additional DNA sequences in this sample encode the identical CDR3. The chain combines TRBV28 with TRBJ2-7, with D possibly being TRBD1 (5 bases). The germline V gene encodes CDR1 MDHEN and CDR2 SYDVKM. The germline V and J ends were trimmed by 2 bases and 2 bases, with 10 bases remaining between them. The CDR3 runs 14 residues. Here the CDR3 DNA reads TGTGCCAGCAGTTTACAGGGTCCAACCTACGAGCAGTACTTC. Encoded protein: CASSLQGPTYEQYF. The full variable domain, completed using reference TRBV28 and TRBJ2-7, is DVKVTQSSRYLVKRTGEKVFLECVQDMDHENMFWYRQDPGLGLRLIYFSYDVKMKEKGDIPEGYSVSREKKERFSLILESASTNQTSMYLCASSLQGPTYEQYFGPGTRLTVT.

This chain uses TRBV2 with TRBJ1-2, with 7 bases fitting TRBD1. The CDR3 covers 13 residues. CDR1 is SNHLY and CDR2 is FYNNEI in the germline V gene. The V and J ends lost 8 bases and 2 bases, in that order; junction bases with no gene match: 5. The CDR3 nucleotides read TGTGCCAGCTCCTCGACAGGGAACTATGGCTACACCTTC. Translated: CASSSTGNYGYTF. Full variable domain (outside the CDR3, taken from reference TRBV2 and TRBJ1-2): EPEVTQTPSHQVTQMGQEVILRCVPISNHLYFYWYRQILGQKVEFLVSFYNNEISEKSEIFDDQFSVERPDGSNFTLKIRSTKLEDSAMYFCASSSTGNYGYTFGSGTRLTVV.

Only a few counts were recorded for this clone. This chain connects TRBV6-5 to TRBJ2-7; D is perhaps TRBD1 or TRBD2 (6 bases each). Between the trimmed V and J ends, which lost 0 bases and 6 bases, there was a span of 9 bases. The CDR3 has 13 residues. The germline gives CDR1 MNHEY, CDR2 SVGAGI. The CDR3: CASSYSRGREQYF. In DNA form, the CDR3 reads TGTGCCAGCAGTTACTCACGGGGGCGCGAGCAGTACTTC.

The chain couples TRBV6-6 to TRBJ1-5; D is unresolved. V was trimmed by 8 bases and J by 10 bases, leaving 12 bases between them. The V gene's germline CDR1 is MNHNY and CDR2 SVGAGI (reference sequence). This CDR3 is built from 11 residues. The chain's CDR3 is CASANLGPQHF. The CDR3 coding sequence is TGTGCCAGCGCCAACTTGGGCCCCCAGCATTTT.

The chain employs TRBV7-3 and TRBJ2-3, with D perhaps matching TRBD2 (6 bases). V lost 4 bases, J lost 5 bases, and 13 bases lay in between. This CDR3 region has 14 residues. The germline gives CDR1 SGHTA, CDR2 FQGTGA. DNA of the CDR3: TGTGCCAGCAGCTCAGCGGGCCCCGGAGATACGCAGTATTTT. Its translation: CASSSAGPGDTQYF.

This CDR3 is CASSVAGVTYEQYF. CDR3 sequence (DNA): TGTGCCAGCAGTGTGGCGGGAGTGACGTACGAGCAGTACTTC. The rearrangement links TRBV2 to TRBJ2-7, with 7 bases matching TRBD2. V dropped 4 bases and J dropped 4; count of bases not matched to a gene: 7. The CDR3 consists of 14 residues. From germline, CDR1 is SNHLY and CDR2 FYNNEI.